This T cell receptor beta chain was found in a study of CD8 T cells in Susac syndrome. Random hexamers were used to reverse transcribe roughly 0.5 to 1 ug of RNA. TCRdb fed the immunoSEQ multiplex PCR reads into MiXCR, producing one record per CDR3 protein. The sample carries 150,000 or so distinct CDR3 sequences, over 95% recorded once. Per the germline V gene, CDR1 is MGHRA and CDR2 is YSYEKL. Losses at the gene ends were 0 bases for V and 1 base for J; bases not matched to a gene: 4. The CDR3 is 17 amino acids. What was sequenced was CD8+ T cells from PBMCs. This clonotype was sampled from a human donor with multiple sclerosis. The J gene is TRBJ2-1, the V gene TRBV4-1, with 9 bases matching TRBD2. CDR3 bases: TGCGCCAGCAGCCAAGAGCCTAGCGGGGTTTCCTACAATGAGCAGTTCTTC. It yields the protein CASSQEPSGVSYNEQFF.